Presented here are 20 T cell receptor beta chains from one specimen sequenced in a study of glioma-infiltrating T cells. Amplification of TCR alpha and beta CDR3 regions from RNA used iRepertoire nested multiplex PCR. MiXCR, applied by TCRdb to the multiplex PCR reads, yields one record per CDR3 protein. The repertoire holds a few hundred thousand distinct CDR3 sequences, with 41% as singletons. The sequencing input was glioma tissue, nonneoplastic brain tissue, or PBMCs (not recorded which). The receptor set was obtained from a human donor with low-grade glioma or glioblastoma, undergoing nonglioma brain surgery, or in good health (not recorded which).

This chain uses TRBV6-1 with TRBJ2-7, with D possibly TRBD1 on 5 matching bases. Per germline, CDR1 MNHNS and CDR2 SASEGT. The CDR3 covers 14 residues. Trimming took 6 bases from V and 8 from J, leaving 20 bases between them. This CDR3 is CASSQKQEFDKQYF. DNA of the CDR3: TGTGCCAGCAGCCAGAAACAGGAATTTGACAAGCAGTACTTC.

The chain joins TRBV6-1 to TRBJ2-5; 8 bases align to TRBD1. The CDR3 contains 16 residues. Trimming cost V 8 bases and J 2 bases; bases outside gene matches: 13. The germline V gene encodes CDR1 MNHNS and CDR2 SASEGT. DNA of the CDR3: TGTGCCAGCTCCGGGCGGAACAGGGGGTTTCAAGAGACCCAGTACTTC. This sequence encodes CASSGRNRGFQETQYF.

The V and J genes are TRBV12-5 and TRBJ2-7; TRBD2 matches 11 bases. CDR3 length equals 16 residues. CDR1 is LGHNT, CDR2 FRNRAP, per germline. CDR3 bases: TGTGCCCCTTGGGCTAGCGGGAGGCTGAGCTCCTACGAGCAGTACTTC. Translated, it gives CAPWASGRLSSYEQYF.

The chain couples TRBV4-3 to TRBJ2-1; 7 positions match TRBD2. The CDR3 has 16 amino acids. In germline, CDR1 is LGHNA, CDR2 YSLEER. The trim removed 2 bases at V and 3 bases at J, leaving 7 bases unmatched. The DNA of the CDR3 is TGCGCCAGCAGCCAAACGGCGGGAGCCCTCTACAATGAGCAGTTCTTC. Residues: CASSQTAGALYNEQFF.

To note about this clonotype: The conserved phenylalanine or tryptophan is not found at the CDR3 terminus, so this likely reflects a read error. V usage is TRBV7-2 and J usage is TRBJ2-7; possible D gene TRBD2, 5 bases. V was trimmed by 2 bases and J by 2 bases, leaving 10 bases between them. Germline V gene lookup returns CDR1 SGHTA and CDR2 FQGNSA. The CDR3 length is 14 residues. In nucleotides, the CDR3 is TGTGCCAGCAGCTTAAGAAGCGGCCCCTACGAGCAGTACCTC. It is translated as CASSLRSGPYEQYL.

This clonotype was found many times. The V call is TRBV20-1, the J call TRBJ2-5; D might be TRBD1 (6 bases). V lost 1 base and J 1 base, leaving 7 bases between the germline ends. Per the germline V gene, CDR1 is DFQATT and CDR2 is SNEGSKA (reference sequence). The length of the CDR3 is 13 residues. The CDR3 region has the DNA TGCAGTGCTAGAGCGACAGGCCAAGAGACCCAGTACTTC. Residues: CSARATGQETQYF.

There are many counts of this clonotype. The chain carries TRBV27 and TRBJ1-5, with TRBD1 identical over 7 bases. Germline V gene lookup returns CDR1 MNHEY and CDR2 SMNVEV (reference sequence). The CDR3 is 15 residues long. V shed 6 bases and J 1 base; nucleotides not matched to a gene: 6. The CDR3 DNA follows: TGTGCCAGCAGCCCCGACAGGGTCAGCAATCAGCCCCAGCATTTT. Protein sequence: CASSPDRVSNQPQHF.

This clonotype showed up many times. The chain couples TRBV27 to TRBJ1-5, with a possible D match to TRBD1 (6 bases). The CDR3 length is 16 residues. Trimming took 5 bases from V and 1 from J, leaving 15 bases between them. Germline V gives CDR1 MNHEY, CDR2 SMNVEV (reference sequence). This chain's CDR3 is CASSPRTVISNQPQHF. In DNA, the CDR3 is TGTGCCAGCAGTCCCCGGACAGTGATAAGCAATCAGCCCCAGCATTTT.

This chain links TRBV28 with TRBJ2-7; 13 nucleotides line up with TRBD2. This CDR3 is built from 16 residues. Germline-derived CDR1 and CDR2 are MDHEN and SYDVKM. J gave up 7 bases and V 5 bases, and 11 bases lay outside the gene matches. Here the CDR3 reads CASSPRRLAGGREQYF. Here the CDR3 DNA reads TGTGCCAGCAGTCCCCGGCGACTAGCGGGAGGTCGGGAGCAGTACTTC.

This clonotype was counted many times. This sequence joins TRBV24-1 and TRBJ2-1; no firm D call. In germline, CDR1 is KGHDR, CDR2 SFDVKD. The CDR3 is 13 residues long. The V end lost 2 bases, the J end lost 6 bases, and 7 bases lay between the germline ends. The CDR3 bases are TGTGCCACCAGTGATTGGGCCCTCAATGAGCAGTTCTTC. It is translated as CATSDWALNEQFF.

There are a few counts of this clonotype. The V call is TRBV27, the J call TRBJ2-1; 14 nucleotides agree with TRBD2. CDR1 and CDR2 from the germline V gene are MNHEY and SMNVEV (reference sequence). This CDR3 spans 14 amino acids. With V trimmed by 7 bases and J by 7 bases, 3 bases remained unmatched. The CDR3 loop is CASIRLAGGNEQFF. The CDR3 DNA is TGTGCCAGCATCCGACTAGCGGGGGGGAATGAGCAGTTCTTC.

The genes are TRBV7-2 and TRBJ2-1, with TRBD2 matching 7 bases. Germline-derived CDR1 and CDR2 are SGHTA and FQGNSA. The V segment lost 4 bases and the J segment 1 base; nucleotides outside the gene matches: 7. The CDR3 spans 16 residues. CDR3 amino acids: CASSSLGRRSYNEQFF. CDR3 nucleotides: TGTGCCAGCAGCTCCCTCGGGAGGAGGTCCTACAATGAGCAGTTCTTC. The full variable domain, with the rest looked up from reference TRBV7-2 and TRBJ2-1, is GAGVSQSPSNKVTEKGKDVELRCDPISGHTALYWYRQSLGQGLEFLIYFQGNSAPDKSGLPSDRFSAERTGGSVSTLTIQRTQQEDSAVYLCASSSLGRRSYNEQFFGPGTRLTVL.

This clonotype was observed many times. The chain employs TRBV28 and TRBJ2-5; TRBD2 agrees at 13 bases. CDR1 is MDHEN, CDR2 SYDVKM, per germline. J was trimmed by 5 bases and V by 4 bases; bases with no gene match: 4. The CDR3 sequence is 15 residues long. The chain's CDR3 is CASSSTSGRLETQYF. The CDR3 DNA sequence: TGTGCCAGCAGTTCGACTAGCGGGAGGTTGGAGACCCAGTACTTC.

As for this clonotype: Sequence at one end of the junction differs from germline and may be a read error. This chain links TRBV4-2 with TRBJ1-2; no clear D gene. The germline V gene encodes CDR1 LGHNA and CDR2 YNFKEQ. This CDR3 has 14 amino acids. This chain's CDR3 is CASSQDSSYYGCTF. The CDR3 nucleotides are TGTGCCAGCAGCCAAGATTCGTCCTACTATGGCTGCACCTTC.

This clonotype came up a few times. This rearrangement joins TRBV19 to TRBJ1-1, with D perhaps matching TRBD1 (5 bases). This CDR3 contains 13 residues. V dropped 5 bases and J dropped 5 bases, with 12 bases sitting between them. The germline gives CDR1 LNHDA, CDR2 SQIVND (reference sequence). Here the CDR3 reads CASSEGFGTEAFF. CDR3 in DNA: TGTGCCAGTAGTGAGGGGTTTGGAACTGAAGCTTTCTTT.

For the CDR3, the DNA is TGTGCCAGCAGCTTGGCCGCAGCCCAAGAGACCCAGTACTTC. Translating gives CASSLAAAQETQYF. The J gene is TRBJ2-5, the V gene TRBV5-4; D is unclear. This CDR3 spans 14 amino acids. Between the trimmed V and J ends, which lost 0 bases and 1 base, there was a span of 7 bases. CDR1 is SGHNT, CDR2 YYREEE, per germline (reference sequence).

The gene calls are TRBV27 and TRBJ2-2; D is possibly TRBD1 or TRBD2 (5 bases each). V lost 6 bases and J lost 1, with 15 bases in between. Germline CDR1 and CDR2: MNHEY and SMNVEV (reference sequence). The CDR3 is made up of 16 amino acids. DNA of the CDR3: TGTGCCAGCAGACTTAGGGGACGGGGGAACACCGGGGAGCTGTTTTTT. Residues: CASRLRGRGNTGELFF.

This clonotype was picked up a small number of times. The chain employs TRBV11-2 and TRBJ2-5, with 10 bases lining up with TRBD2. Germline CDR1 reads SGHAT; CDR2 reads FQNNGV. Trimming removed 5 bases from V and 10 bases from J; junction bases left unmatched: 13. The CDR3 has 15 amino acids. As DNA, the CDR3 is TGTGCCAGCAGCCCTAGCGGGAGAGGCTACCTCGTCCAGTACTTC. This sequence encodes CASSPSGRGYLVQYF.

This clonotype appeared once. Relative to the germline gene, one junction end is altered; a read error may explain this. V and J are TRBV7-9 and TRBJ2-6, with D hard to call. Germline V CDR1 and CDR2: SEHNR, FQNEAQ (reference sequence). CDR3 length: 14 residues. This CDR3 reads CASSQTTGANVLTF. The CDR3 nucleotides read TGCGCCAGCAGCCAGACAACAGGGGCCAACGTCCTGACTTTC.

The V call is TRBV28, the J call TRBJ1-4; D unresolved. CDR1 and CDR2 from the germline V gene are MDHEN and SYDVKM. The V end lost 4 bases, the J end lost 0 bases, and 12 bases lay between the germline ends. This CDR3 has 16 amino acids. Here the CDR3 reads CASSSLTPTTNEKLFF. The CDR3 DNA sequence: TGTGCCAGCAGTTCCCTAACACCCACAACTAATGAAAAACTGTTTTTT.